Following are 28 T cell receptor beta chains from one sample sequenced in a study of T cell repertoires in cytomegalovirus infection. TCRdb re-called the reads with MiXCR, one entry per CDR3 protein. The repertoire holds some 920,000 distinct CDR3 sequences, approximately 31% seen once, with around 15% in the top ten. Antigens for these TCRs are unknown. Sequenced here: cultured CD8+ T cells from PBMCs, sampled from culture after CMV antigen stimulation. Receptors originate from a human donor in good health (CMV status not recorded). Some clones in this sample may be carry-over from other donors' samples.

The CDR3 sequence is CASSENSLYGYTF. Here the CDR3 DNA reads TGTGCCAGCAGCGAAAACAGCCTCTATGGCTACACCTTC. V gene TRBV7-6 combines with J gene TRBJ1-2, with no clear D. The CDR3 sequence is 13 residues long. The germline CDR1 and CDR2 sequences are SGHVS and FNYEAQ. V was shortened by 5 bases and J by 4 bases, with 11 bases between the two germline ends.

This clonotype came up a few times. The chain couples TRBV6-1 to TRBJ1-6; the match to TRBD1 covers 10 bases. V was pared by 7 bases and J by 10 bases, with 7 bases of the junction left unmatched. Germline lookup yields CDR1 MNHNS and CDR2 SASEGT. The CDR3 has 14 residues. The CDR3 DNA is TGTGCCAGCATTCCGACAGGGGGCTTCTCACCCCTCCACTTT. Translating it yields CASIPTGGFSPLHF.

There are a few counts of this clonotype. The chain recombines TRBV9 with TRBJ2-2; perhaps D is TRBD1 or TRBD2 (5 bases each). Germline V lookup: CDR1 SGDLS, CDR2 YYNGEE. The length of the CDR3 is 16 residues. Trimming left V 0 bases short and J 2 bases short, with 11 bases between. CDR3 bases: TGTGCCAGCAGCGTAGGAAGAGGGGTAAACACCGGGGAGCTGTTTTTT. It codes for CASSVGRGVNTGELFF.

The V and J genes are TRBV18 and TRBJ2-1; D gene uncertain. The CDR3 has 14 residues. CDR1 is KGHSH and CDR2 is LQKENI in the germline V gene. With 0 bases removed from V and 6 bases from J, the gap between germline ends came to 9 bases. The CDR3 DNA sequence: TGTGCCAGCTCACCACCGATCTACAGCAATGAGCAGTTCTTC. It specifies CASSPPIYSNEQFF.

In its sample, this clonotype was seen a few times. The CDR3 loop is CASSLLGRKTYNEQFF. The CDR3 DNA is TGCGCCAGCAGCTTGTTGGGCAGAAAAACCTACAATGAGCAGTTCTTC. The chain is built from TRBV5-1 and TRBJ2-1; D gene unclear. Looked up from germline, CDR1 is SGHRS and CDR2 is YFSETQ. The CDR3 totals 16 residues. V lost 1 base, J lost 2 bases, and 13 bases lay in between.

This clonotype was seen only a few times. This sequence joins TRBV7-9 and TRBJ1-1; possibly TRBD1 for D (6 bases). The CDR3 is 12 residues long. Trimming removed 5 bases from V and 11 bases from J, with 15 bases in between. Germline V CDR1 and CDR2: SEHNR, FQNEAQ (reference sequence). The CDR3: CASSVVGGTAFF. The CDR3 bases are TGTGCCAGCAGCGTAGTAGGGGGGACGGCTTTCTTT.

This clonotype was seen a handful of times. This chain connects TRBV10-3 to TRBJ2-3; 10 bases are shared with TRBD2. J was trimmed by 7 bases and V by 8 bases; bases with no gene match: 21. CDR3 length: 18 residues. CDR1 and CDR2 (germline): ENHRY, SYGVKD. The CDR3 loop is CAIGFKASGGLQRHTQYF. CDR3 coding DNA: TGTGCCATCGGATTTAAGGCTAGCGGGGGCCTACAACGGCATACGCAGTATTTT.

Remarks on this clonotype: At one of its ends the junction is not consistent with the germline gene, which may arise from a read error. The chain combines TRBV4-1 with TRBJ1-2, with no clear D. Looked up from germline, CDR1 is MGHRA and CDR2 is YSYEKL. The CDR3 runs to 14 residues. CDR3 sequence reads: CASRQVGGNYGYTF. For the CDR3, the DNA is TGCGCCAGCAGGCAAGTAGGAGGGAACTATGGCTACACCTTC.

The chain carries TRBV4-3 and TRBJ1-2; D might be TRBD1 (5 bases). CDR3 length: 17 residues. V lost 0 bases and J 0 bases, leaving 14 bases between the germline ends. CDR1 and CDR2 from the germline V gene are LGHNA and YSLEER. In nucleotides, the CDR3 is TGCGCCAGCAGCCAAGATATCACAGGAGAAACTAACTATGGCTACACCTTC. Translation gives CASSQDITGETNYGYTF.

This clonotype was detected ten times or more. This sequence joins TRBV7-6 and TRBJ2-2; TRBD2 is a possible D gene (6 bases). The V and J ends lost 4 bases and 1 base respectively, with 7 bases between them. There are 14 residues in the CDR3. CDR1 SGHVS and CDR2 FNYEAQ come from the germline V gene. CDR3 in amino acids: CASSWGENTGELFF. The CDR3 DNA reads as TGTGCCAGCAGCTGGGGGGAGAACACCGGGGAGCTGTTTTTT.

The chain is built from TRBV4-2 and TRBJ2-1, with no clear D. Germline V CDR1 and CDR2: LGHNA, YNFKEQ. Trimming removed 1 base at V and 4 bases at J, with 5 bases between. This CDR3 has 13 amino acids. DNA for the CDR3: TGTGCCAGCAGCCAAGGGAAATACAATGAGCAGTTCTTC. This translates into CASSQGKYNEQFF.

V is TRBV3-1 and J is TRBJ2-1, with TRBD2 matching over 8 bases. There are 18 residues in the CDR3. Germline lookup yields CDR1 LGHDT and CDR2 YNNKEL (reference sequence). V was pared by 0 bases and J by 3 bases, with 10 bases of the junction left unmatched. The CDR3 coding sequence is TGTGCCAGCAGCCAAGACCCTTTAGCGGGGACTCTCTACAATGAGCAGTTCTTC. It encodes CASSQDPLAGTLYNEQFF.

This rearrangement joins TRBV6-2 or TRBV6-3 to TRBJ1-2, with D tentatively TRBD1 (6 bases). Germline V gene lookup returns CDR1 MNHEY and CDR2 SVGEGT. V dropped 7 bases and J dropped 9 bases, with 18 bases sitting between them. The CDR3 has 13 amino acids. CDR3 in amino acids: CASTQGHGNRYTF. The CDR3 nucleotides read TGTGCCAGCACCCAGGGACATGGAAATCGCTACACCTTC.

This clonotype has at least ten counts. Relative to the germline gene, one junction end is altered; a read error may explain this. The chain links TRBV7-7 to TRBJ2-5, with 8 positions matching TRBD2. CDR3 length: 14 residues. The germline gives CDR1 SSHAT, CDR2 FNYEAQ (reference sequence). The CDR3 protein is CASSLVAGGETQYF. The CDR3 bases are TGTGCTAGCAGCTTAGTCGCGGGGGGAGAGACCCAGTACTTC.

In this sample, this clonotype turned up many times. The V gene is TRBV7-9, the J gene TRBJ1-3; 8 bases map to TRBD1. The CDR3 runs 14 residues. V was pared by 5 bases and J by 2 bases, with 2 bases of the junction left unmatched. CDR1 is SEHNR and CDR2 is FQNEAQ in the germline V gene (reference sequence). In nucleotides, the CDR3 is TGTGCCAGCAGCGCAGGGGGCACTGGAAACACCATATATTTT. Its protein is CASSAGGTGNTIYF.

Written as DNA, the CDR3 is TGTGCCAGCAGTTACATGGGGAGAGGGAAGAACACTGAAGCTTTCTTT. This codes for CASSYMGRGKNTEAFF. This rearrangement joins TRBV6-5 to TRBJ1-1, with D unclear. There are 16 residues in the CDR3. V was shortened by 2 bases and J by 1 base, with 14 bases between the two germline ends. CDR1 MNHEY and CDR2 SVGAGI come from the germline V gene.

This CDR3 reads CASSLGGWAQETQYF. The CDR3 DNA reads as TGTGCCAGCAGTTTAGGGGGGTGGGCCCAAGAGACCCAGTACTTC. The chain combines TRBV28 with TRBJ2-5; D is perhaps TRBD2 (6 bases). The V gene's germline CDR1 is MDHEN and CDR2 SYDVKM. V lost 2 bases and J 1 base, leaving 11 bases between the germline ends. The CDR3 has 15 residues.

A few counts support this clonotype. The chain is built from TRBV27 and TRBJ2-7; D gene ambiguous. This CDR3 contains 14 residues. Germline loops: CDR1 MNHEY, CDR2 SMNVEV (reference sequence). V lost 0 bases and J 1 base, leaving 7 bases between the germline ends. For the CDR3, the DNA is TGTGCCAGCAGTTTATCGGTCGGATCCTACGAGCAGTACGTC. It yields the protein CASSLSVGSYEQYV.

This clonotype appeared a few times. This chain links TRBV5-5 with TRBJ2-7; perhaps TRBD2 as D (5 bases). CDR3 size: 17 residues. The germline V gene has CDR1 SGHKS and CDR2 YYEKEE (reference sequence). V lost 0 bases, J lost 1 base, and 17 bases lay in between. The CDR3 DNA follows: TGTGCCAGCAGCTTGGCTGGAGGCAGAGGCCTTTCCTACGAGCAGTACTTC. Translated: CASSLAGGRGLSYEQYF. Together with reference TRBV5-5 and TRBJ2-7, the CDR3 gives the full variable domain: DAGVTQSPTHLIKTRGQQVTLRCSPISGHKSVSWYQQVLGQGPQFIFQYYEKEERGRGNFPDRFSARQFPNYSSELNVNALLLGDSALYLCASSLAGGRGLSYEQYFGPGTRLTVT.

The chain has TRBV28 and TRBJ2-5; the D gene could be TRBD1 or TRBD2 (5 bases each). The CDR3 runs to 13 residues. Trimming removed 4 bases from V and 5 bases from J, with 11 bases in between. In germline, CDR1 is MDHEN, CDR2 SYDVKM. CDR3 residues: CASSSVGDETQYF. The CDR3 DNA follows: TGTGCCAGCAGTTCCGTCGGGGACGAGACCCAGTACTTC.

This clonotype has only a few counts. J is TRBJ1-2 and V is TRBV10-3; D is unresolved. The CDR3 is 15 amino acids. Looked up from germline, CDR1 is ENHRY and CDR2 is SYGVKD. The V end lost 2 bases, the J end lost 2 bases, and 12 bases lay between the germline ends. The CDR3 DNA follows: TGTGCCATCAGTGAGAGCGACCCATCGAACTATGGCTACACCTTC. Translation: CAISESDPSNYGYTF.

The V call is TRBV4-2, the J call TRBJ1-1; 11 bases agree with TRBD1. The germline V gene has CDR1 LGHNA and CDR2 YNFKEQ. CDR3 length equals 14 residues. Trimming removed 6 bases from V and 5 bases from J; junction bases left unmatched: 5. CDR3 DNA: TGTGCCAGCAGAGGACAGGGGGCGCCGACTGAAGCTTTCTTT. Encoded protein: CASRGQGAPTEAFF.

V and J are TRBV6-2 or TRBV6-3 and TRBJ1-2, with D maybe TRBD1 (5 bases). Trimming removed 0 bases at V and 4 bases at J, with 9 bases between. The CDR3 has 14 residues. In germline, CDR1 is MNHEY, CDR2 SVGEGT. The DNA of the CDR3 is TGTGCCAGCAGTTACTCTCCGACAGCCTATGGCTACACCTTC. Amino acid sequence: CASSYSPTAYGYTF.

As concerns this clonotype: Since a much larger clone is just one base distant, this may be a read error. This chain joins TRBV12-3 or TRBV12-4 and TRBJ1-5; unclear D gene. The CDR3 runs to 13 residues. The CDR3: CDSSSGPHQPQHF. Here the CDR3 DNA reads TGTGACAGCAGTTCGGGCCCTCATCAGCCCCAGCATTTT.

For this clonotype: At one of its ends the junction is not consistent with the germline gene, which may arise from a read error. The chain uses TRBV6-6 and TRBJ2-1; D is unresolved. Per the germline V gene, CDR1 is MNHNY and CDR2 is SVGAGI (reference sequence). This CDR3 region has 13 residues. The CDR3 sequence: CASGYPYPNEQFF. The CDR3 bases are TGTGCCAGCGGTTACCCCTATCCCAATGAGCAGTTCTTC.

V usage is TRBV29-1 and J usage is TRBJ2-7; 7 positions agree with TRBD1. Germline V gives CDR1 SQVTM, CDR2 ANQGSEA. CDR3 length equals 11 residues. Trimming cost V 5 bases and J 6 bases; bases outside gene matches: 4. For the CDR3, the DNA is TGCAGCGTTCAGGGGGTGCTCGAGCAGTACTTC. It is translated as CSVQGVLEQYF.

V is TRBV27 and J is TRBJ1-2; a weak D match, TRBD1 (5 bases). This CDR3 contains 14 residues. Trimming left V 6 bases short and J 3 bases short, with 14 bases between. Germline V gene data show CDR1 as MNHEY and CDR2 as SMNVEV (reference sequence). The CDR3 DNA follows: TGTGCCAGCAGGGGACCCGACCCTCACTATGGCTACACCTTC. Translation: CASRGPDPHYGYTF.

The chain carries TRBV28 and TRBJ2-1, with 10 bases fitting TRBD1. CDR1 MDHEN and CDR2 SYDVKM come from the germline V gene. The CDR3 is made up of 15 amino acids. Germline trimming cut 3 bases from V and 7 bases from J; bases unmatched to any gene: 6. CDR3 nucleotide sequence: TGTGCCAGCAGTTTTGGACAGGGGGGACCGAATGAGCAGTTCTTC. It translates to CASSFGQGGPNEQFF.